Each of the 11 T cell receptor beta chains below was sequenced from the same sample in a study of a mutant IDH1 vaccine in newly diagnosed glioma. As to time point: week 23, last vaccination. Topical imiquimod was applied with each vaccine dose, which held 300 ug of mutant IDH1 20-mer peptide. These receptors are not linked to any known antigen. TCRdb keeps only in-frame clones here, not all; method: immunoSEQ multiplex PCR. The data contain tens of thousands of clones, roughly 85% of them singletons. Sequenced here: PBMCs, sampled from a glioma patient whose treatment included an IDH1 peptide vaccine. All receptors derive from a man aged 25-40 years with glioma. Some clones in this sample may be carry-over from other donors' samples.

The V call is TRBV30, the J call TRBJ2-7, with a possible D match to TRBD1 (5 bases). Deletions cut 5 bases from V and 0 bases from J, with 14 bases between. The germline gives CDR1 GTSNPN, CDR2 SVGIG (reference sequence). The CDR3 is 14 residues long. CDR3 region: CAWETALTSYEQYF. The CDR3 DNA is TGTGCCTGGGAGACAGCGCTTACCTCCTACGAGCAGTACTTC.

The rearrangement links TRBV5-6 to TRBJ2-3; D is unclear. The CDR3 is made up of 13 amino acids. Trimming removed 2 bases at V and 4 bases at J, with 8 bases between. From germline, CDR1 is SGHDT and CDR2 YYEEEE. The CDR3 region has the DNA TGTGCCAGCAGCTTTAACGGTCCAGATACGCAGTATTTT. Translation: CASSFNGPDTQYF.

CDR3 sequence (DNA): TGTGCCAGCAGTTTATACTGGGGGGACAGGGAGCGCACCGGGGAGCTGTTTTTT. Protein product: CASSLYWGDRERTGELFF. The gene calls are TRBV28 and TRBJ2-2; 9 bases are shared with TRBD1. Germline CDR1 and CDR2: MDHEN and SYDVKM. CDR3 length: 18 residues. V shed 1 base and J 4 bases; nucleotides not matched to a gene: 10. The entire variable domain, with the rest obtained from reference TRBV28 and TRBJ2-2, is as follows: DVKVTQSSRYLVKRTGEKVFLECVQDMDHENMFWYRQDPGLGLRLIYFSYDVKMKEKGDIPEGYSVSREKKERFSLILESASTNQTSMYLCASSLYWGDRERTGELFFGEGSRLTVL.

This clone was picked up one time. V gene TRBV7-2 combines with J gene TRBJ1-1, with D hard to call. The germline gives CDR1 SGHTA, CDR2 FQGNSA. The V end lost 1 base, the J end lost 4 bases, and 10 bases lay between the germline ends. CDR3 length equals 14 residues. CDR3: CASSLVGIGTEAFF. CDR3 bases: TGTGCCAGCAGCTTAGTGGGGATAGGCACTGAAGCTTTCTTT.

The chain joins TRBV2 to TRBJ2-1, with 14 bases matching TRBD2. The CDR3 runs to 16 residues. CDR1 is SNHLY, CDR2 FYNNEI, per germline. V gave up 3 bases and J gave up 7 bases; unmatched junction bases: 5. The CDR3 is CASSETSGRASNEQFF. The CDR3 bases are TGTGCCAGCAGTGAGACTAGCGGGAGGGCCTCGAATGAGCAGTTCTTC.

This clone has a handful of counts. The V call is TRBV2, the J call TRBJ2-5, with TRBD2 matching over 9 bases. Germline-derived CDR1 and CDR2 are SNHLY and FYNNEI. Unmatched junction bases numbered 6, after V lost 9 bases and J lost 4 bases. This CDR3 has 13 residues. CDR3 amino acids: CASGSGRAETQYF. CDR3 DNA: TGTGCCAGTGGTAGCGGGAGAGCAGAGACCCAGTACTTC.

The chain links TRBV10-3 to TRBJ2-4; TRBD2 agrees at 12 bases. Trimming at V came to 7 bases and at J to 0 bases, leaving 10 bases not matched to a gene. Germline-derived CDR1 and CDR2 are ENHRY and SYGVKD. CDR3 length: 18 amino acids. Here the CDR3 DNA reads TGTGCCATCACCCTGACTAGCGGGAGTCATCTAGCCAAAAACATTCAGTACTTC. It encodes CAITLTSGSHLAKNIQYF.

The chain carries TRBV27 and TRBJ1-2; TRBD1 agrees at 10 bases. Germline trimming cut 5 bases from V and 7 bases from J; bases unmatched to any gene: 4. The CDR3 is 13 amino acids. Germline CDR1 reads MNHEY; CDR2 reads SMNVEV (reference sequence). The CDR3: CASSGDRGRGYTF. Here the CDR3 DNA reads TGTGCCAGCAGTGGGGACAGGGGACGTGGCTACACCTTC.

The chain is built from TRBV11-2 and TRBJ2-2; D remains ambiguous. Trimming took off 3 bases at V and 0 bases at J, with 8 bases between the two ends. The CDR3 covers 15 residues. Per the germline V gene, CDR1 is SGHAT and CDR2 is FQNNGV. The CDR3 reads CASSFNAANTGELFF. The CDR3 region has the DNA TGTGCCAGCAGCTTCAACGCCGCGAACACCGGGGAGCTGTTTTTT.

J is TRBJ1-5 and V is TRBV18; TRBD1 matches at 8 bases. With V trimmed by 3 bases and J by 7 bases, 11 bases remained unmatched. Germline CDR1 is KGHSH and CDR2 is LQKENI. The CDR3 contains 16 residues. The CDR3: CASSPSGGTGRQPQHF. CDR3 bases: TGTGCCAGCTCACCGTCGGGGGGGACAGGTCGCCAGCCCCAGCATTTT.

The chain is built from TRBV15 and TRBJ1-4, with D unresolved. The V end lost 0 bases, the J end lost 6 bases, and 11 bases lay between the germline ends. This CDR3 has 15 amino acids. Germline V gives CDR1 LNHNV, CDR2 YYDKDF (reference sequence). CDR3 residues: CATSRDRLTYEKLFF. In DNA form, the CDR3 reads TGTGCCACCAGCAGAGATAGACTCACTTATGAAAAACTGTTTTTT.